Below, 25 T cell receptor beta chains from the same sample are listed, as sequenced in a study of shared clonotypes between healthy human individuals. This table comes from immunoSEQ multiplex PCR, and its TCRdb copy is limited to in-frame clones, with some not included. This table holds almost 700,000 clones, under 95% found once. Terminally differentiated effector memory CD45RA+ cells were left out of the naive CD8 fraction, which was CD45RO-negative and positively selected for CCR7. The specimen sequenced was naive CD8+ T cells sorted from blood. The source of these receptors is a man aged 25-45 years in good health.

The rearrangement joins TRBV27 to TRBJ2-7; 9 nucleotides align to TRBD2. Germline V gene sequence: CDR1 MNHEY, CDR2 SMNVEV (reference sequence). There are 14 residues in the CDR3. V dropped 4 bases and J dropped 4; count of bases not matched to a gene: 5. The CDR3 here is CASSSAGGPYEQYF. The CDR3 nucleotides are TGTGCCAGCAGTTCGGCGGGAGGGCCGTACGAGCAGTACTTC.

This clone was observed once. CDR3 in DNA: TGCAGCGTTGGAGCGGGAGGGCCCCAGGAGCAGTACTTC. It yields the protein CSVGAGGPQEQYF. The chain combines TRBV29-1 with TRBJ2-7; 10 nucleotides agree with TRBD2. V shed 4 bases, J shed 7 bases, and the junction held 7 bases outside the gene matches. The CDR3 has 13 amino acids. Germline CDR1 SQVTM, CDR2 ANQGSEA.

This chain connects TRBV30 to TRBJ2-3; 8 bases are a match to TRBD2. Per germline, CDR1 GTSNPN and CDR2 SVGIG (reference sequence). The trim removed 4 bases at V and 4 bases at J, leaving 10 bases unmatched. The CDR3 spans 15 residues. CDR3 in DNA: TGTGCCTGGACCCCAAGCGGGAGCCATGCAGATACGCAGTATTTT. It is translated as CAWTPSGSHADTQYF.

The chain couples TRBV7-9 to TRBJ2-7; D is uncertain. Germline V gives CDR1 SEHNR, CDR2 FQNEAQ (reference sequence). The CDR3 has 9 amino acids. Trimming removed 10 bases at V and 4 bases at J, with 5 bases between. The CDR3 coding sequence is TGTGCCAACAGTTACGAGCAGTACTTC. Protein product: CANSYEQYF.

V is TRBV27 and J is TRBJ2-1; D is perhaps TRBD1 (6 bases). V was shortened by 5 bases and J by 3 bases, with 11 bases between the two germline ends. Germline CDR1 and CDR2: MNHEY and SMNVEV (reference sequence). The CDR3 runs to 14 residues. The CDR3 reads CASSPGTYYNEQFF. The CDR3, as DNA: TGTGCCAGCAGTCCCGGGACATACTACAATGAGCAGTTCTTC.

The CDR3 sequence: CASSLVQGAWEKLFF. The CDR3 nucleotides are TGTGCCAGCAGTTTAGTCCAGGGGGCTTGGGAAAAACTGTTTTTT. The gene calls are TRBV27 and TRBJ1-4; 8 bases fit TRBD1. This CDR3 comprises 15 residues. After removal of 2 bases from V and 8 bases from J, the junction contained 7 bases not matched to a gene. Germline CDR1 is MNHEY and CDR2 is SMNVEV (reference sequence).

The genes are TRBV10-3 and TRBJ2-7, with 10 nucleotides matching TRBD2. The CDR3 consists of 14 residues. Unmatched junction bases numbered 7, after V lost 6 bases and J lost 5 bases. Germline CDR1 is ENHRY and CDR2 is SYGVKD. The CDR3 region is CAIRETSGSHEQYF. The DNA for the CDR3 is TGTGCCATCAGGGAGACTAGCGGGTCCCACGAGCAGTACTTC.

V gene TRBV5-8 combines with J gene TRBJ1-5; TRBD1 aligns across 8 bases. The CDR3 extends over 16 amino acids. The V segment lost 4 bases and the J segment 1 base; nucleotides outside the gene matches: 7. Looked up from germline, CDR1 is SGHTS and CDR2 is YDEGEE. CDR3 sequence: CASSQRTGRSNQPQHF. For the CDR3, the DNA is TGTGCCAGCAGCCAGAGGACAGGGAGAAGCAATCAGCCCCAGCATTTT.

The V call is TRBV15, the J call TRBJ2-5, with D uncertain. The V and J ends lost 0 bases and 4 bases respectively, with 3 bases between them. This CDR3 has 12 amino acids. Germline CDR1 reads LNHNV; CDR2 reads YYDKDF (reference sequence). The CDR3: CATSREGETQYF. The CDR3 nucleotides read TGTGCCACCAGCAGAGAGGGAGAGACCCAGTACTTC.

The gene calls are TRBV11-2 and TRBJ2-7; D is undetermined. Trimming removed 3 bases from V and 0 bases from J, with 6 bases in between. The CDR3 is 13 residues long. Germline assignment: CDR1 SGHAT and CDR2 FQNNGV. The CDR3 DNA sequence: TGTGCCAGCAGCTTCGCGAGCTCCTACGAGCAGTACTTC. Amino acids: CASSFASSYEQYF.

V and J are TRBV10-2 and TRBJ2-7; 9 positions match TRBD1. The CDR3 is 15 amino acids. The junction had 8 bases not matched to a gene; V was cut back by 2 bases and J by 6 bases. CDR1 is WSHSY and CDR2 is SAAADI in the germline V gene. The CDR3 reads CASSEAGTGLSEQYF. DNA of the CDR3: TGCGCCAGCAGTGAGGCAGGGACAGGGCTGTCCGAGCAGTACTTC.

The rearrangement links TRBV7-2 to TRBJ2-3, with D possibly being TRBD1 (6 bases). Germline-derived CDR1 and CDR2 are SGHTA and FQGNSA. The germline V and J ends were trimmed by 2 bases and 5 bases, with 26 bases remaining between them. CDR3 size: 19 residues. DNA for the CDR3: TGTGCCAGCAGCTTAACGGGACACCCTGGGGTCCTTCCTGGAGATACGCAGTATTTT. Translation gives CASSLTGHPGVLPGDTQYF.

The CDR3 DNA reads TGTGCCAGTTCCCCCGGGACTTTGATATCCTACGAGCAGTACTTC. This translates into CASSPGTLISYEQYF. The V and J genes are TRBV19 and TRBJ2-7, with a weak D call TRBD2 (6 bases). The CDR3 is 15 amino acids. The germline V gene encodes CDR1 LNHDA and CDR2 SQIVND (reference sequence). V lost 8 bases and J 1 base, leaving 18 bases between the germline ends.

This clone was seen a handful of times. The same CDR3 is also encoded by other DNA sequences in this sample. The chain is built from TRBV7-2 and TRBJ2-7; weak D call: TRBD1 (6 bases). V gave up 1 base and J gave up 5 bases, with 18 bases separating them. The CDR3 spans 16 residues. CDR1 is SGHTA, CDR2 FQGNSA, per germline. CDR3 nucleotide sequence: TGTGCCAGCAGCTTAGTTCTCTCGGACAGTAGCCACGAGCAGTACTTC. Protein: CASSLVLSDSSHEQYF.

Comments on this clone: The junction does not match germline at one end; this may be a read error. This chain uses TRBV7-7 with TRBJ2-7, with no clear D. The CDR3 has 14 amino acids. The V gene's germline CDR1 is SSHAT and CDR2 FNYEAQ (reference sequence). The CDR3: CASSPRIPSHEQYF. DNA for the CDR3: TGTGCTAGCAGCCCCCGCATCCCTAGTCACGAGCAGTACTTC.

This clone was recorded only once. This chain joins TRBV13 and TRBJ1-3; D is perhaps TRBD1 (5 bases). With 9 bases removed from V and 4 bases from J, the gap between germline ends came to 13 bases. The CDR3 loop spans 13 amino acids. Germline-derived CDR1 and CDR2 are PRHDT and FYEKMQ (reference sequence). The CDR3 spells CASVRDGGNTIYF. For the CDR3, the DNA is TGTGCCAGTGTCAGGGACGGAGGAAACACCATATATTTT.

This chain links TRBV4-1 with TRBJ2-1; maybe TRBD2 (6 bases). V lost 0 bases and J 6 bases, leaving 9 bases between the germline ends. The CDR3 is 14 amino acids. The V gene's germline CDR1 is MGHRA and CDR2 YSYEKL. The CDR3, as DNA: TGCGCCAGCAGCCAAGACGACGGGGGCAATGAGCAGTTCTTC. Its translation is CASSQDDGGNEQFF.

The chain employs TRBV7-6 and TRBJ2-5; TRBD2 matches 14 bases. V shed 2 bases, J shed 5 bases, and the junction held 19 bases outside the gene matches. The CDR3 length is 21 residues. In germline, CDR1 is SGHVS, CDR2 FNYEAQ. CDR3 sequence: CASSLTGTGGLAGVARETQYF. In nucleotides, the CDR3 is TGTGCCAGCAGCTTAACCGGGACAGGGGGACTAGCGGGAGTGGCACGGGAGACCCAGTACTTC.

On this clone: Distinct nucleotide sequences in the sample also encode this CDR3. The genes are TRBV28 and TRBJ1-1; 8 bases fit TRBD1. The CDR3 contains 14 residues. Trimming removed 5 bases from V and 0 bases from J; junction bases left unmatched: 2. The V gene's germline CDR1 is MDHEN and CDR2 SYDVKM. CDR3 region: CASSLRGLNTEAFF. CDR3 bases: TGTGCCAGCAGTCTCAGGGGGCTGAACACTGAAGCTTTCTTT. Drawing the rest from reference TRBV28 and TRBJ1-1, the complete variable domain is DVKVTQSSRYLVKRTGEKVFLECVQDMDHENMFWYRQDPGLGLRLIYFSYDVKMKEKGDIPEGYSVSREKKERFSLILESASTNQTSMYLCASSLRGLNTEAFFGQGTRLTVV.

The rearrangement joins TRBV27 to TRBJ2-5; weak D call: TRBD1 (5 bases). Trimming removed 6 bases from V and 5 bases from J, with 22 bases in between. The CDR3 is 16 residues long. CDR1 is MNHEY, CDR2 SMNVEV, per germline (reference sequence). In nucleotides, the CDR3 is TGTGCCAGCAGCCCCCGGGTGGACACAGTGGGGGAGACCCAGTACTTC. Amino acids: CASSPRVDTVGETQYF.

This chain connects TRBV7-9 to TRBJ2-2; D tentatively fits TRBD1 or TRBD2 (5 bases each). Trimming cost V 8 bases and J 3 bases, with 16 bases left between them. From germline, CDR1 is SEHNR and CDR2 FQNEAQ (reference sequence). This CDR3 is 15 amino acids long. The CDR3 is CASSAPGPHTGELFF. Here the CDR3 DNA reads TGTGCCAGCTCTGCTCCGGGACCTCACACCGGGGAGCTGTTTTTT.

The chain is built from TRBV23-1 and TRBJ1-3; D ambiguous. TRBV23-1 is classed as an ORF, of uncertain function. This CDR3 has 14 amino acids. V lost 9 bases and J lost 0, with 12 bases in between. CDR3 DNA sequence: TGCGCCAGTCCTAAGCCGTTCTCTGGAAACACCATATATTTT. Encoded protein: CASPKPFSGNTIYF.

V usage is TRBV5-5 and J usage is TRBJ2-5, with 7 bases matching TRBD1. The V segment lost 2 bases and the J segment 2 bases; nucleotides outside the gene matches: 3. From germline, CDR1 is SGHKS and CDR2 YYEKEE (reference sequence). The CDR3 sequence is 14 residues long. CDR3 region: CASSFPTGQETQYF. CDR3 DNA sequence: TGTGCCAGCAGCTTTCCGACAGGGCAAGAGACCCAGTACTTC. The full variable domain, with the rest looked up from reference TRBV5-5 and TRBJ2-5, is DAGVTQSPTHLIKTRGQQVTLRCSPISGHKSVSWYQQVLGQGPQFIFQYYEKEERGRGNFPDRFSARQFPNYSSELNVNALLLGDSALYLCASSFPTGQETQYFGPGTRLLVL.

The chain links TRBV29-1 to TRBJ2-5; D possibly corresponds to TRBD2 (5 bases). Germline values: CDR1 SQVTM, CDR2 ANQGSEA. Trimming removed 6 bases from V and 1 base from J, with 15 bases in between. This CDR3 has 14 amino acids. The CDR3 region is CSVDAPLAQETQYF. The CDR3 DNA reads TGCAGCGTCGACGCCCCCCTAGCCCAAGAGACCCAGTACTTC.

This chain joins TRBV9 and TRBJ2-3; TRBD1 aligns across 10 bases. The ends lost 7 bases at V and 1 base at J; junction bases unmatched: 0. CDR3 size: 13 residues. The germline V gene has CDR1 SGDLS and CDR2 YYNGEE. CDR3 sequence (DNA): TGTGCCAGCGGGACAGGGGGCACAGATACGCAGTATTTT. As protein: CASGTGGTDTQYF.